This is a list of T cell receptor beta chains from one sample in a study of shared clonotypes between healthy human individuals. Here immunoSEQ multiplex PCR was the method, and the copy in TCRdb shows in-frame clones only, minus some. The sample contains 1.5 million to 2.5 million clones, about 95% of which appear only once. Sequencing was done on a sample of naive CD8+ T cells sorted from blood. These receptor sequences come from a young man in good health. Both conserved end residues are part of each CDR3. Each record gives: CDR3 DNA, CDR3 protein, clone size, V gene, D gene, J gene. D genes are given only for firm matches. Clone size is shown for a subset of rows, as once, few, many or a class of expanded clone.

DNA: TGTGCCAGCAGCCCGCAGGGGCAGAAGTACAATGAGCAGTTCTTC
CDR3: CASSPQGQKYNEQFF
size: -
V: TRBV11-3
D: -
J: TRBJ2-1

DNA: TGTGCCAGCAGCCAAGCTGGGGCGGGCGAGCAGTACTTC
CDR3: CASSQAGAGEQYF
size: -
V: TRBV14
D: -
J: TRBJ2-7

DNA: TGTGCCAGCAGCTTGCTAGCGGGAGGTTACTACGAGCAGTACTTC
CDR3: CASSLLAGGYYEQYF
size: -
V: TRBV7-2
D: TRBD2
J: TRBJ2-7

DNA: TGTGCCAGCAGCTTAGGGACAGACTACGAGCAGTACTTC
CDR3: CASSLGTDYEQYF
size: -
V: TRBV11-2
D: -
J: TRBJ2-7

DNA: TGTGCCAGCAGCCCGACCGGTGCAGGGCTTGTTGGGACCCAGTACTTC
CDR3: CASSPTGAGLVGTQYF
size: -
V: TRBV4-2
D: -
J: TRBJ2-5

DNA: TGTGCCAGCAGCCCCGGGACTAGCGGGAGTGGAGATACGCAGTATTTT
CDR3: CASSPGTSGSGDTQYF
size: -
V: TRBV7-9
D: TRBD2
J: TRBJ2-3

DNA: TGTGCCAGCAGTTCCCAGCTGTATAGCAATCAGCCCCAGCATTTT
CDR3: CASSSQLYSNQPQHF
size: once
V: TRBV28
D: -
J: TRBJ1-5

DNA: TGTGCCAGCAGTTCAACTCGACAGGCCGTCTCCTACGAGCAGTACTTC
CDR3: CASSSTRQAVSYEQYF
size: -
V: TRBV27
D: -
J: TRBJ2-7

DNA: TGTGCCAGCAGTTATGACCCTAACGAAGGCACAGATACGCAGTATTTT
CDR3: CASSYDPNEGTDTQYF
size: -
V: TRBV6-5
D: -
J: TRBJ2-3

DNA: TGTGCCGCCGGCCAGGGGAGGAGAGAAAAACTGTTTTTT
CDR3: CAAGQGRREKLFF
size: -
V: TRBV27
D: -
J: TRBJ1-4

DNA: TGTGCCAGCAGTGAGGACAGGGGGCTTGACGAGCAGTACTTC
CDR3: CASSEDRGLDEQYF
size: -
V: TRBV28
D: TRBD1
J: TRBJ2-7

DNA: TGCGCCAGCAGCCAAGATCATCAGGGGCGCCTGACTGAAGCTTTCTTT
CDR3: CASSQDHQGRLTEAFF
size: -
V: TRBV4-1
D: -
J: TRBJ1-1

DNA: TGTGCCAGCGGGGGGACTAGCGGGAGTACTAAGTACTTC
CDR3: CASGGTSGSTKYF
size: -
V: TRBV9
D: TRBD2
J: TRBJ2-7

DNA: TGCGCCAGCAGCCAAGAGGCCCGGTACACTGAAGCTTTCTTT
CDR3: CASSQEARYTEAFF
size: few
V: TRBV4-1
D: -
J: TRBJ1-1

DNA: TGCGCCAGCAGCCAAGTTCCCGGGACAGGGAACACTGAAGCTTTCTTT
CDR3: CASSQVPGTGNTEAFF
size: once
V: TRBV4-1
D: TRBD1
J: TRBJ1-1

DNA: TGTGCCAGCCAGGTAGCGGGAGTGGATGAGCAGTTCTTC
CDR3: CASQVAGVDEQFF
size: -
V: TRBV4-2
D: TRBD2
J: TRBJ2-1

DNA: TGTGCTAGTGGTTTGGTATGGGTCAGCACCCAGCATTTT
CDR3: CASGLVWVSTQHF
size: -
V: TRBV12-5
D: -
J: TRBJ1-5

DNA: TGTGCCAGCAGTCGATTAGCAGAGGGAGATACGCAGTATTTT
CDR3: CASSRLAEGDTQYF
size: -
V: TRBV27
D: -
J: TRBJ2-3

DNA: TGTGCCAGCAGCTTGTCTGGGACAGGAAACTACGAGCAGTACTTC
CDR3: CASSLSGTGNYEQYF
size: -
V: TRBV9
D: TRBD1
J: TRBJ2-7

DNA: TGTGCCAGCAGCGGTACTATCGGGGGTGAAGGAAACACCATATATTTT
CDR3: CASSGTIGGEGNTIYF
size: -
V: TRBV7-6
D: -
J: TRBJ1-3

DNA: TGCAGCGTTCAGGACACAGGGACCCAGTACTTC
CDR3: CSVQDTGTQYF
size: -
V: TRBV29-1
D: -
J: TRBJ2-5

DNA: TGTGCCAGCACGCAGGGGTCTGAAAAACTGTTTTTT
CDR3: CASTQGSEKLFF
size: -
V: TRBV2
D: -
J: TRBJ1-4

DNA: TGTGCCAGCAGCCCTTCGGGGGCTGGAGGAAACACCATATATTTT
CDR3: CASSPSGAGGNTIYF
size: -
V: TRBV5-4
D: -
J: TRBJ1-3

DNA: TGTGCCACCTGGGGGGAGCAAGAGACCCAGTACTTC
CDR3: CATWGEQETQYF
size: -
V: TRBV5-4
D: -
J: TRBJ2-5

DNA: TGTGCCAGCAGCTCGGGACTAGCGGGAGGGCCTGACGAGCAGTTCTTC
CDR3: CASSSGLAGGPDEQFF
size: -
V: TRBV7-9
D: TRBD2
J: TRBJ2-1

DNA: TGTGCCAGCAGTGAAATCGGCGGCCTCTATGGCTACACCTTC
CDR3: CASSEIGGLYGYTF
size: -
V: TRBV6-1
D: -
J: TRBJ1-2

DNA: TGTGCCAGCAGTTTAGGTACAGGGGCCGAGACCCAGTACTTC
CDR3: CASSLGTGAETQYF
size: -
V: TRBV27
D: TRBD1
J: TRBJ2-5

DNA: TGTGCCAGCAGACAACACAGGGAAGAGGGCTACAATGAGCAGTTCTTC
CDR3: CASRQHREEGYNEQFF
size: once
V: TRBV2
D: -
J: TRBJ2-1

DNA: TGCGCCAGCAGCCCGGGGACAGGAGTTTCGTACGAGCAGTACTTC
CDR3: CASSPGTGVSYEQYF
size: -
V: TRBV5-1
D: TRBD1
J: TRBJ2-7

DNA: TGTGCCAGCAGGGAGGGACAGGTCAACAATGAGCAGTTCTTC
CDR3: CASREGQVNNEQFF
size: -
V: TRBV2
D: TRBD1
J: TRBJ2-1

DNA: TGTGCCAGCAATCGGGACGCCTACGAGCAGTACTTC
CDR3: CASNRDAYEQYF
size: once
V: TRBV28
D: -
J: TRBJ2-7

DNA: TGTGCCTGGAGCCCCGGATCTTACGAGCAGTACTTC
CDR3: CAWSPGSYEQYF
size: once
V: TRBV30
D: -
J: TRBJ2-7

DNA: TGTGCCAGCAGCTTAGCGCTTGAAGGGCACGAGCAGTACTTC
CDR3: CASSLALEGHEQYF
size: -
V: TRBV7-8
D: -
J: TRBJ2-7

DNA: TGTGCCAGTAGTATAATCGGGGGAGGGGAGACCCAGTACTTC
CDR3: CASSIIGGGETQYF
size: -
V: TRBV19
D: TRBD2
J: TRBJ2-5

DNA: TGTGCCAGCAGTTATTCAACACTAGCGGGGACAGATACGCAGTATTTT
CDR3: CASSYSTLAGTDTQYF
size: once
V: TRBV6-9
D: TRBD2
J: TRBJ2-3

DNA: TGTGCCAGCAGTTACGAAGGCGCCTTCGAGCAGTACTTC
CDR3: CASSYEGAFEQYF
size: -
V: TRBV6-5
D: -
J: TRBJ2-7

DNA: TGTGCCAGCACCTCGGACCCACTAGGTGAAGCTTTCTTT
CDR3: CASTSDPLGEAFF
size: -
V: TRBV5-6
D: -
J: TRBJ1-1

DNA: TGCGCCAGCAGCCAAGATTTTGGGGGCGGTGAAAAACTGTTTTTT
CDR3: CASSQDFGGGEKLFF
size: -
V: TRBV4-1
D: -
J: TRBJ1-4

DNA: TGTGCCAGCAGTGAAGATTACAATGAGCAGTTCTTC
CDR3: CASSEDYNEQFF
size: -
V: TRBV25-1
D: -
J: TRBJ2-1

DNA: TGTGCCAGCAAACCTCTCGGGGGGTGGAAAACTGTACTAGACTATGGCTACACCTTC
CDR3: CASKPLGGWKTVLDYGYTF
size: -
V: TRBV28
D: -
J: TRBJ1-2

DNA: TGTGCCAGCAGCTCCTCAACGGGGCCGACCTACGAGCAGTACTTC
CDR3: CASSSSTGPTYEQYF
size: -
V: TRBV7-2
D: -
J: TRBJ2-7

DNA: TGTGCCAGCAGTGAGAGGGACAGGGACTACGAGCAGTACTTC
CDR3: CASSERDRDYEQYF
size: -
V: TRBV2
D: TRBD1
J: TRBJ2-7

DNA: TGTGCCAGCAGTTATGGGACAGTCTCCTACGAGCAGTACTTC
CDR3: CASSYGTVSYEQYF
size: once
V: TRBV28
D: TRBD1
J: TRBJ2-7

DNA: TGTGCCACCAGCGGGGGGACAGGGTCCGAGCAGTACTTC
CDR3: CATSGGTGSEQYF
size: -
V: TRBV15
D: TRBD1
J: TRBJ2-7

DNA: TGTGCCAGCATGGACCCGACAGGATCCATATATTTT
CDR3: CASMDPTGSIYF
size: -
V: TRBV6-1
D: -
J: TRBJ1-3

DNA: TGTGCCAGCAGCTTAGGACTAGGTTCTAGCGAATTCCCCTACAATGAGCAGTTCTTC
CDR3: CASSLGLGSSEFPYNEQFF
size: -
V: TRBV7-6
D: -
J: TRBJ2-1

DNA: TGTGCCAGCAGTTTGCTTTCATGGGACAGATACAATGAGCAGTTCTTC
CDR3: CASSLLSWDRYNEQFF
size: -
V: TRBV27
D: TRBD1
J: TRBJ2-1